Listed below are T cell receptor beta chains from one sample, sequenced in a study of shared clonotypes between healthy human individuals. Sequencing was performed with immunoSEQ multiplex PCR; in TCRdb, only in-frame clones are kept and a portion is missing. This table holds 90,000 to 120,000 clones, over 65% found once. The sequenced sample was memory CD8+ T cells sorted from blood. Source of these receptors: a woman in her twenties or thirties in good health. The CDR3 runs from the conserved cysteine through the conserved F or W. D genes are given only for firm matches. Clone size appears in some rows only: once, few, many, or a class for an expanded clone.

clone_size: few
v_call: TRBV28
j_call: TRBJ2-1
d_call: TRBD2
cdr3_aa: CASSSGREHSSYNEQFF
cdr3_nt: TGTGCCAGCAGTTCTGGGAGGGAGCACAGCTCCTACAATGAGCAGTTCTTC

clone_size: -
v_call: TRBV6-1
j_call: TRBJ1-1
d_call: -
cdr3_aa: CASSAAQEGGTEAFF
cdr3_nt: TGTGCCAGCAGTGCAGCACAGGAAGGGGGCACTGAAGCTTTCTTT

clone_size: -
v_call: TRBV25-1
j_call: TRBJ2-7
d_call: TRBD1
cdr3_aa: CASSGGQLYEQYF
cdr3_nt: TGTGCCAGCAGTGGGGGACAGCTCTACGAGCAGTACTTC

clone_size: -
v_call: TRBV5-6
j_call: TRBJ2-7
d_call: -
cdr3_aa: CASSPDGGVYEQYF
cdr3_nt: TGTGCCAGCAGCCCAGATGGGGGCGTTTACGAGCAGTACTTC

clone_size: once
v_call: TRBV20-1
j_call: TRBJ2-3
d_call: -
cdr3_aa: CSARPEYTQYF
cdr3_nt: TGCAGTGCTAGACCCGAGTATACGCAGTATTTT

clone_size: -
v_call: TRBV4-1
j_call: TRBJ1-5
d_call: TRBD1
cdr3_aa: CASSQPGTGPNQPQHF
cdr3_nt: TGCGCCAGCAGCCAACCCGGGACAGGGCCTAATCAGCCCCAGCATTTT

clone_size: -
v_call: TRBV23-1
j_call: TRBJ2-7
d_call: -
cdr3_aa: CASSQLTPPRQGNYEQYF
cdr3_nt: TGCGCCAGCAGTCAACTTACCCCCCCCCGGCAGGGGAACTACGAGCAGTACTTC

clone_size: -
v_call: TRBV27
j_call: TRBJ2-7
d_call: TRBD1
cdr3_aa: CASSRGTGSSSYEQYF
cdr3_nt: TGTGCCAGCAGTCGGGGGACAGGGTCGAGCTCCTACGAGCAGTACTTC

clone_size: -
v_call: TRBV27
j_call: TRBJ2-1
d_call: -
cdr3_aa: CASGLMVDEQFF
cdr3_nt: TGTGCCAGCGGACTGATGGTCGATGAGCAGTTCTTC

clone_size: -
v_call: TRBV5-1
j_call: TRBJ2-1
d_call: -
cdr3_aa: CASAAQYNEQFF
cdr3_nt: TGCGCCAGCGCTGCCCAGTACAATGAGCAGTTCTTC

clone_size: -
v_call: TRBV25-1
j_call: TRBJ2-7
d_call: -
cdr3_aa: CASSGPGVVAVPTYEQYF
cdr3_nt: TGTGCCAGCAGTGGTCCAGGGGTCGTAGCGGTACCAACCTACGAGCAGTACTTC

clone_size: once
v_call: TRBV7-6
j_call: TRBJ2-7
d_call: TRBD2
cdr3_aa: CASTISPASGSGEQYF
cdr3_nt: TGTGCCAGCACCATCTCCCCCGCTAGCGGGAGTGGCGAGCAGTACTTC

clone_size: -
v_call: TRBV29-1
j_call: TRBJ2-7
d_call: -
cdr3_aa: CSVGLGEGYEQYF
cdr3_nt: TGCAGCGTTGGGCTAGGGGAAGGTTACGAGCAGTACTTC

clone_size: many
v_call: TRBV19
j_call: TRBJ1-5
d_call: -
cdr3_aa: CASSMWGKQPQHF
cdr3_nt: TGTGCCAGTAGTATGTGGGGCAAACAGCCCCAGCATTTT

clone_size: many
v_call: TRBV27
j_call: TRBJ2-5
d_call: -
cdr3_aa: CASSFIRDFQETQYF
cdr3_nt: TGTGCCAGCAGCTTTATTCGGGACTTCCAAGAGACCCAGTACTTC

clone_size: -
v_call: TRBV11-2
j_call: TRBJ1-2
d_call: -
cdr3_aa: CASSQDRTNYGYTF
cdr3_nt: TGTGCCAGCAGCCAAGACAGGACTAACTATGGCTACACCTTC

clone_size: -
v_call: TRBV4-2
j_call: TRBJ1-2
d_call: -
cdr3_aa: CASSPEGGESYGYTF
cdr3_nt: TGTGCCAGCAGCCCAGAGGGGGGGGAAAGCTATGGCTACACCTTC

clone_size: -
v_call: TRBV5-1
j_call: TRBJ2-5
d_call: -
cdr3_aa: CASSLGSGLDQYF
cdr3_nt: TGCGCCAGCAGCCTTGGTTCGGGATTGGATCAGTACTTC

clone_size: -
v_call: TRBV6-1
j_call: TRBJ1-5
d_call: TRBD1
cdr3_aa: CASSEGGGEGYQPQHF
cdr3_nt: TGTGCCAGCAGTGAGGGAGGGGGCGAAGGGTATCAGCCCCAGCATTTT

clone_size: -
v_call: TRBV5-4
j_call: TRBJ1-5
d_call: -
cdr3_aa: CASSLGGRQHSNQPQHF
cdr3_nt: TGTGCCAGCAGCTTGGGGGGACGACAGCATAGCAATCAGCCCCAGCATTTT

clone_size: -
v_call: TRBV19
j_call: TRBJ1-2
d_call: TRBD1
cdr3_aa: CASTEDPGGWYGYTF
cdr3_nt: TGTGCCAGTACCGAGGACCCAGGGGGATGGTATGGCTACACCTTC

clone_size: few
v_call: TRBV4-1
j_call: TRBJ2-7
d_call: -
cdr3_aa: CASSQTGTSSYEQYF
cdr3_nt: TGCGCCAGCAGCCAAACCGGGACTTCCTCCTACGAGCAGTACTTC

clone_size: -
v_call: TRBV28
j_call: TRBJ2-5
d_call: -
cdr3_aa: CASSLHREKETQYF
cdr3_nt: TGTGCCAGCAGTTTACACAGGGAGAAAGAGACCCAGTACTTC

clone_size: -
v_call: TRBV28
j_call: TRBJ2-5
d_call: TRBD1
cdr3_aa: CASSKRGPGQGAGGETQYF
cdr3_nt: TGTGCCAGCAGCAAGAGAGGTCCGGGACAGGGGGCCGGGGGGGAGACCCAGTACTTC

clone_size: -
v_call: TRBV4-2
j_call: TRBJ2-1
d_call: TRBD1
cdr3_aa: CASSFSDRGSNEQFF
cdr3_nt: TGTGCCAGCAGCTTTTCGGACAGGGGGTCCAATGAGCAGTTCTTC

clone_size: -
v_call: TRBV2
j_call: TRBJ2-6
d_call: TRBD1
cdr3_aa: CASSAWDRAPGANVLTF
cdr3_nt: TGTGCCAGCAGTGCGTGGGACAGGGCACCGGGGGCCAACGTCCTGACTTTC

clone_size: many
v_call: TRBV27
j_call: TRBJ1-1
d_call: -
cdr3_aa: CASSAGISTEAFF
cdr3_nt: TGTGCCAGCTCGGCGGGGATAAGCACTGAAGCTTTCTTT

clone_size: -
v_call: TRBV29-1
j_call: TRBJ1-1
d_call: -
cdr3_aa: CSVAEGVTTEAFF
cdr3_nt: TGCAGCGTTGCCGAGGGCGTGACCACTGAAGCTTTCTTT

clone_size: -
v_call: TRBV4-2
j_call: TRBJ2-6
d_call: TRBD1
cdr3_aa: CASSDVGGTGANVLTF
cdr3_nt: TGTGCCAGCAGTGACGTAGGGGGCACTGGGGCCAACGTCCTGACTTTC

clone_size: -
v_call: TRBV6-5
j_call: TRBJ2-7
d_call: -
cdr3_aa: CASSYTRVSNYEQYF
cdr3_nt: TGTGCCAGCAGTTACACCAGGGTCTCTAACTACGAGCAGTACTTC

clone_size: -
v_call: TRBV6-6
j_call: TRBJ1-2
d_call: -
cdr3_aa: CASSYEGRYTF
cdr3_nt: TGTGCCAGCAGTTACGAGGGTCGGTACACCTTC

clone_size: -
v_call: TRBV6-5
j_call: TRBJ1-5
d_call: TRBD1
cdr3_aa: CASSSIQGSSGQPQHF
cdr3_nt: TGTGCCAGCAGTTCTATACAGGGGTCCTCTGGGCAGCCCCAGCATTTT

clone_size: -
v_call: TRBV9
j_call: TRBJ2-7
d_call: TRBD2
cdr3_aa: CASSKTSGSYEQYF
cdr3_nt: TGTGCCAGCAGCAAAACTAGCGGGAGTTACGAGCAGTACTTC

clone_size: few
v_call: TRBV2
j_call: TRBJ2-7
d_call: -
cdr3_aa: CASLTGLEQYF
cdr3_nt: TGTGCCAGCTTAACGGGCCTCGAGCAGTACTTC

clone_size: once
v_call: TRBV6-6
j_call: TRBJ2-4
d_call: -
cdr3_aa: CASRPTSTSIQYF
cdr3_nt: TGTGCCAGCAGGCCTACTAGCACAAGCATTCAGTACTTC

clone_size: -
v_call: TRBV11-2
j_call: TRBJ2-7
d_call: -
cdr3_aa: CASSALTGPSVEQYF
cdr3_nt: TGTGCCAGCAGCGCCCTGACAGGACCTTCTGTAGAGCAGTACTTC

clone_size: once
v_call: TRBV27
j_call: TRBJ1-2
d_call: -
cdr3_aa: CASSLNIRQAYGYTF
cdr3_nt: TGTGCCAGCAGTTTAAATATCAGGCAGGCCTATGGCTACACCTTC

clone_size: -
v_call: TRBV27
j_call: TRBJ2-1
d_call: -
cdr3_aa: CASSPQPAPHNEQFF
cdr3_nt: TGTGCCAGCAGTCCACAACCCGCCCCCCACAATGAGCAGTTCTTC

clone_size: -
v_call: TRBV29-1
j_call: TRBJ2-7
d_call: -
cdr3_aa: CSAGTGEQYF
cdr3_nt: TGCAGCGCAGGGACGGGTGAGCAGTACTTC

clone_size: -
v_call: TRBV15
j_call: TRBJ2-7
d_call: -
cdr3_aa: CATSRDLTTGEAEQYF
cdr3_nt: TGTGCCACCAGCAGAGATCTGACTACGGGAGAGGCCGAGCAGTACTTC

clone_size: -
v_call: TRBV18
j_call: TRBJ2-2
d_call: -
cdr3_aa: CASSQLQTNTGELFF
cdr3_nt: TGTGCCAGCTCACAACTCCAGACTAACACCGGGGAGCTGTTTTTT

clone_size: -
v_call: TRBV27
j_call: TRBJ2-3
d_call: TRBD1
cdr3_aa: CASSSGQGPDTQYF
cdr3_nt: TGTGCCAGCAGTTCTGGACAGGGCCCAGATACGCAGTATTTT

clone_size: few
v_call: TRBV5-6
j_call: TRBJ2-2
d_call: TRBD2
cdr3_aa: CASSLGLAGYHGELFF
cdr3_nt: TGTGCCAGCAGCTTGGGGCTAGCGGGATATCACGGGGAGCTGTTTTTT

clone_size: -
v_call: TRBV5-1
j_call: TRBJ1-1
d_call: TRBD1
cdr3_aa: CASSEQGLTEAFF
cdr3_nt: TGCGCCAGCAGCGAACAGGGGCTCACTGAAGCTTTCTTT

clone_size: -
v_call: TRBV5-1
j_call: TRBJ2-7
d_call: -
cdr3_aa: CASSLGQASYEQYF
cdr3_nt: TGCGCCAGCAGCTTGGGCCAGGCGAGCTACGAGCAGTACTTC

clone_size: -
v_call: TRBV4-1
j_call: TRBJ2-3
d_call: -
cdr3_aa: CASSQKGIADRTDTQYF
cdr3_nt: TGCGCCAGCAGCCAAAAGGGTATAGCGGACCGCACAGATACGCAGTATTTT

clone_size: -
v_call: TRBV28
j_call: TRBJ1-1
d_call: -
cdr3_aa: CASCRFGKGDTEAFF
cdr3_nt: TGTGCCAGCTGCCGTTTCGGGAAGGGAGACACTGAAGCTTTCTTT

clone_size: -
v_call: TRBV19
j_call: TRBJ1-5
d_call: -
cdr3_aa: CASRMAGGLNQPQHF
cdr3_nt: TGTGCCAGTAGGATGGCGGGGGGTCTCAATCAGCCCCAGCATTTT

clone_size: -
v_call: TRBV28
j_call: TRBJ2-7
d_call: TRBD1
cdr3_aa: CASKGLSGGVSYEQYF
cdr3_nt: TGTGCCAGCAAGGGTCTTTCAGGGGGCGTATCCTACGAGCAGTACTTC

clone_size: many
v_call: TRBV6-1
j_call: TRBJ1-2
d_call: TRBD1
cdr3_aa: CASSEGQIVAYGYTF
cdr3_nt: TGTGCCAGCAGTGAGGGACAGATTGTCGCCTATGGCTACACCTTC

clone_size: once
v_call: TRBV27
j_call: TRBJ1-1
d_call: -
cdr3_aa: CASMTKGVAEAFF
cdr3_nt: TGTGCCAGCATGACCAAGGGCGTCGCTGAAGCTTTCTTT

clone_size: -
v_call: TRBV4-2
j_call: TRBJ2-2
d_call: -
cdr3_aa: CASTRALGATGELFF
cdr3_nt: TGTGCCAGCACCCGGGCGCTAGGAGCGACCGGGGAGCTGTTTTTT

clone_size: -
v_call: TRBV7-9
j_call: TRBJ2-7
d_call: TRBD2
cdr3_aa: CASSGLAGSRYEQYF
cdr3_nt: TGTGCCAGCAGCGGACTAGCGGGAAGCAGATACGAGCAGTACTTC

clone_size: many
v_call: TRBV5-1
j_call: TRBJ2-7
d_call: -
cdr3_aa: CASSFEAFYEQYF
cdr3_nt: TGCGCCAGCAGCTTCGAAGCTTTCTACGAGCAGTACTTC

clone_size: -
v_call: TRBV5-1
j_call: TRBJ2-2
d_call: TRBD2
cdr3_aa: CASRWSSGSPNTGELFF
cdr3_nt: TGCGCCAGCAGGTGGAGTAGCGGGAGCCCGAACACCGGGGAGCTGTTTTTT

clone_size: -
v_call: TRBV2
j_call: TRBJ2-1
d_call: -
cdr3_aa: CASSEWLSEQFF
cdr3_nt: TGTGCCAGCAGTGAGTGGCTCAGTGAGCAGTTCTTC

clone_size: -
v_call: TRBV5-1
j_call: TRBJ2-2
d_call: TRBD1
cdr3_aa: CASSLGDRRVSGGELFF
cdr3_nt: TGCGCCAGCAGCTTGGGGGACAGGAGGGTATCCGGCGGGGAGCTGTTTTTT

clone_size: -
v_call: TRBV28
j_call: TRBJ1-2
d_call: TRBD1
cdr3_aa: CASRPSPGTGFDGYTF
cdr3_nt: TGTGCCAGCAGACCTAGTCCCGGGACAGGGTTCGATGGCTACACCTTC

clone_size: -
v_call: TRBV18
j_call: TRBJ2-1
d_call: TRBD2
cdr3_aa: CASSLALAESSYNEQFF
cdr3_nt: TGTGCCAGCTCACTGGCCCTAGCGGAAAGCTCCTACAATGAGCAGTTCTTC

clone_size: once
v_call: TRBV2
j_call: TRBJ2-7
d_call: TRBD2
cdr3_aa: CASSEASGRVAYEQYF
cdr3_nt: TGTGCCAGCAGTGAGGCTAGCGGGAGGGTTGCCTACGAGCAGTACTTC